Presented here are 32 T cell receptor beta chains from one specimen sequenced in a study of T cells after yellow fever vaccination. TCRdb called the 5' RACE reads again in MiXCR, with one record for every CDR3 protein. The sample includes almost 600,000 distinct CDR3 sequences, roughly 14% of them seen just once. The material sequenced was PBMCs, taken on the day of the yellow fever booster vaccination. These receptors were obtained from a man younger than 45 who received the YFV17D yellow fever vaccine.

The V gene is TRBV4-1, the J gene TRBJ1-5; no firm D call. The CDR3 runs 15 residues. V was clipped by 1 base and J by 4 bases, with 11 bases between them. Germline-derived CDR1 and CDR2 are MGHRA and YSYEKL. CDR3 nucleotides: TGCGCCAGCAGCCAAGGCGACGGTACAAATCAGCCCCAGCATTTT. This codes for CASSQGDGTNQPQHF.

The chain is built from TRBV7-7 and TRBJ2-1; possible D gene TRBD2, 5 bases. Trimming left V 5 bases short and J 10 bases short, with 15 bases between. Looked up from germline, CDR1 is SSHAT and CDR2 is FNYEAQ (reference sequence). The CDR3 has 13 amino acids. CDR3 sequence reads: CASSPPLGGEQFF. CDR3 sequence (DNA): TGTGCCAGCAGCCCTCCCTTGGGCGGGGAGCAGTTCTTC.

Notes on this clonotype: The junction differs from germline at one of its ends, possibly a read error. This sequence joins TRBV6-1 and TRBJ2-1, with 13 bases that match TRBD2. The germline CDR1 and CDR2 sequences are MNHNS and SASEGT. CDR3 length equals 17 residues. The CDR3 DNA sequence: TGTGCCAGCAGTAAAGCGACTAGCGGGAGGATTATAGATGAGCAGTTCTTC. This gives the protein CASSKATSGRIIDEQFF.

The V and J genes are TRBV12-3 or TRBV12-4 and TRBJ2-5; D is uncertain. The CDR3 runs 13 residues. V was clipped by 0 bases and J by 5 bases, with 7 bases between them. CDR3 region: CASSLAMSETQYF. CDR3 DNA: TGTGCCAGCAGTTTAGCCATGTCGGAGACCCAGTACTTC.

The V and J genes are TRBV20-1 and TRBJ2-1; D possibly corresponds to TRBD2 (5 bases). Deletions cut 5 bases from V and 7 bases from J, with 15 bases between. The germline CDR1 and CDR2 sequences are DFQATT and SNEGSKA (reference sequence). The CDR3 is 13 amino acids. The CDR3 sequence: CSAPRAFENEQFF. CDR3 in DNA: TGCAGTGCTCCGCGGGCCTTTGAGAATGAGCAGTTCTTC.

This clonotype was detected only a few times. This chain uses TRBV12-3 or TRBV12-4 with TRBJ2-5; a possible D gene is TRBD2 (6 bases). The CDR3 runs to 17 residues. V dropped 5 bases and J dropped 2 bases, with 21 bases sitting between them. The CDR3 loop is CASSPESPGVRQETQYF. As DNA, the CDR3 is TGTGCCAGCAGTCCCGAATCCCCGGGGGTGAGGCAAGAGACCCAGTACTTC.

The chain's CDR3 is CSVEEARGNTIYF. DNA of the CDR3: TGCAGCGTTGAAGAGGCGAGAGGAAACACCATATATTTT. The chain is built from TRBV29-1 and TRBJ1-3; D is unclear. The CDR3 covers 13 residues. V dropped 0 bases and J dropped 4 bases, with 7 bases sitting between them. Germline loops: CDR1 SQVTM, CDR2 ANQGSEA.

The V gene is TRBV12-3 or TRBV12-4, the J gene TRBJ2-2; D not certain. This CDR3 comprises 16 residues. Trimming removed 1 base at V and 6 bases at J, with 15 bases between. The CDR3: CASSLGWTNRAGELFF. Written as DNA, the CDR3 is TGTGCCAGCAGTTTAGGATGGACCAACCGGGCCGGGGAGCTGTTTTTT.

This clonotype has only a few counts. The V gene is TRBV15, the J gene TRBJ2-3; a weak D match, TRBD2 (5 bases). Germline V CDR1 and CDR2: LNHNV, YYDKDF (reference sequence). The CDR3 is made up of 14 amino acids. Trimming shortened V by 8 bases and J by 0 bases, and 12 bases separated the two germline ends. CDR3 sequence (DNA): TGTGCCACCTCCCAGCGGACTAGCACAGATACGCAGTATTTT. It codes for CATSQRTSTDTQYF.

This clonotype was seen a handful of times. The chain has TRBV29-1 and TRBJ2-1; TRBD2 aligns across 11 bases. V dropped 6 bases and J dropped 6; count of bases not matched to a gene: 16. The CDR3 runs to 17 residues. The germline gives CDR1 SQVTM, CDR2 ANQGSEA. The CDR3 sequence: CSVPGISGRARGNEQFF. The DNA of the CDR3 is TGCAGCGTCCCGGGGATTAGCGGGAGGGCCAGAGGCAATGAGCAGTTCTTC.

The rearrangement links TRBV12-3 or TRBV12-4 to TRBJ2-5; possible D gene TRBD1, 7 bases. The CDR3 length is 17 residues. Deletions cut 7 bases from V and 5 bases from J, with 26 bases between. CDR3 sequence (DNA): TGTGCCAGCACCTGCCCCACCGACAGGGAGGATTGCGAGACCCAGTACTTC. It is translated as CASTCPTDREDCETQYF.

The rearrangement links TRBV14 to TRBJ2-5; D is unclear. The CDR3 spans 14 residues. The germline gives CDR1 SGHDN, CDR2 FVKESK. V was cut by 7 bases and J by 4 bases, with 16 bases left in between. The CDR3 here is CASTDLDGSETQYF. The CDR3 coding sequence is TGTGCCAGCACCGACCTAGATGGTTCAGAGACCCAGTACTTC.

This clonotype showed up just a few times. The chain couples TRBV12-3 or TRBV12-4 to TRBJ2-3; possible D gene TRBD2, 5 bases. The CDR3 sequence is 14 residues long. V lost 3 bases and J lost 8, with 15 bases in between. CDR3 DNA sequence: TGTGCCAGCAGTTTCCTAGCAGCCGGCTCTACGCAGTATTTT. Translated, it gives CASSFLAAGSTQYF.

The J gene is TRBJ2-1, the V gene TRBV11-2; D uncertain. V was trimmed by 4 bases and J by 6 bases, leaving 25 bases between them. The CDR3 has 18 amino acids. Germline values: CDR1 SGHAT, CDR2 FQNNGV. The CDR3 reads CASSSSTPSPRRSNEQFF. CDR3 nucleotides: TGTGCCAGCAGCTCATCCACACCCTCACCCCGTCGTTCCAATGAGCAGTTCTTC.

This clonotype came up a few times. J is TRBJ2-2 and V is TRBV9, with 12 positions matching TRBD2. The V gene end was trimmed by 2 bases and the J gene end by 6 bases; junction bases not matched to a gene: 5. CDR3 length: 16 residues. Per the germline V gene, CDR1 is SGDLS and CDR2 is YYNGEE. CDR3 region: CASSVASGRASGELFF. The CDR3 coding sequence is TGTGCCAGCAGCGTGGCTAGCGGGAGGGCCTCCGGGGAGCTGTTTTTT.

This clonotype turned up a few times. V and J are TRBV7-2 and TRBJ2-1; unclear D gene. Germline V lookup: CDR1 SGHTA, CDR2 FQGNSA. Trimming left V 6 bases short and J 8 bases short, with 11 bases between. The CDR3 spans 12 residues. CDR3 DNA: TGTGCCAGCAGACGAACCTCCGATGAGCAGTTCTTC. Its protein is CASRRTSDEQFF.

The rearrangement joins TRBV6-5 to TRBJ1-1; possible D gene TRBD1, 5 bases. CDR1 is MNHEY and CDR2 is SVGAGI in the germline V gene. There are 14 residues in the CDR3. Trimming pared 0 bases from V and 10 bases from J, leaving 15 bases between. The CDR3 sequence: CASSYSAGDRGAFF. Written as DNA, the CDR3 is TGTGCCAGCAGTTACTCAGCTGGGGATAGGGGAGCTTTCTTT.

The V gene is TRBV20-1, the J gene TRBJ2-1; 12 bases are a match to TRBD2. CDR3 length: 19 residues. CDR1 is DFQATT and CDR2 is SNEGSKA in the germline V gene (reference sequence). V dropped 2 bases and J dropped 9; count of bases not matched to a gene: 20. CDR3 residues: CSARTPASGRARRLGEQFF. CDR3 nucleotides: TGCAGTGCTAGAACTCCCGCTAGCGGGAGGGCCCGGCGATTGGGTGAGCAGTTCTTC.

This clonotype was found a few times. The chain couples TRBV7-3 to TRBJ2-3; D might be TRBD1 (6 bases). The CDR3 has 14 amino acids. Germline V gene lookup returns CDR1 SGHTA and CDR2 FQGTGA. Trimming shortened V by 6 bases and J by 0 bases, and 10 bases separated the two germline ends. CDR3: CASRGQSSTDTQYF. CDR3 DNA sequence: TGTGCCAGCAGAGGACAGTCGAGCACAGATACGCAGTATTTT.

On this clonotype itself: Since a much larger clone is just one base distant, this may be a read error. V usage is TRBV14 and J usage is TRBJ2-3; D is ambiguous. Trimming took off 0 bases at V and 4 bases at J, with 8 bases between the two ends. The germline V gene has CDR1 SGHDN and CDR2 FVKESK. The CDR3 is 14 residues long. CDR3 residues: CASSQEPLADTQYF. The CDR3 DNA follows: TGTGCCAGCAGCCAAGAACCCCTGGCAGATACGCAGTATTTT.

Many counts were recorded for this clonotype. The chain couples TRBV28 to TRBJ2-7; TRBD1 agrees at 8 bases. This CDR3 has 13 residues. Trimming cost V 4 bases and J 6 bases; bases outside gene matches: 5. Germline CDR1 is MDHEN and CDR2 is SYDVKM. The CDR3 sequence is CASSSPDRAEQYF. CDR3 DNA: TGTGCCAGCAGTTCTCCGGACAGGGCCGAGCAGTACTTC.

This clonotype came up a few times. V is TRBV18 and J is TRBJ2-7; 9 nucleotides match TRBD1. CDR3 size: 14 residues. CDR1 and CDR2 from the germline V gene are KGHSH and LQKENI. J lost 5 bases, V lost 7 bases, and 9 bases had no gene match. The CDR3 spells CASFAGTGPHEQYF. The CDR3 coding sequence is TGTGCCAGCTTTGCCGGGACAGGGCCCCACGAGCAGTACTTC.

This clonotype was observed a few times. The rearrangement links TRBV20-1 to TRBJ1-5; perhaps TRBD1 as D (6 bases). CDR1 and CDR2 from the germline V gene are DFQATT and SNEGSKA (reference sequence). The ends were cut back, 8 bases at V and 6 bases at J, with 14 bases in the middle. The CDR3 loop spans 12 amino acids. The CDR3 region has the DNA TGCAGTATAGGGGGGGGTTTTCAGCCCCAGCATTTT. This codes for CSIGGGFQPQHF.

This chain joins TRBV5-1 and TRBJ2-5; 8 bases map to TRBD2. The CDR3 runs 14 residues. Germline V gene sequence: CDR1 SGHRS, CDR2 YFSETQ. Trimming at V came to 3 bases and at J to 3 bases, leaving 4 bases not matched to a gene. CDR3 loop: CASSSNSGEETQYF. CDR3 in DNA: TGCGCCAGCAGCTCCAATAGCGGGGAAGAGACCCAGTACTTC.

The genes are TRBV6-2 or TRBV6-3 and TRBJ2-1; 7 bases fit TRBD2. The CDR3 consists of 14 residues. Losses at the gene ends were 7 bases for V and 12 bases for J; bases not matched to a gene: 15. Germline V gene data show CDR1 as MNHEY and CDR2 as SVGEGT. Here the CDR3 reads CASMTIRWSSGQFF. The CDR3 DNA reads TGTGCCAGCATGACAATTCGGTGGTCTAGCGGGCAGTTCTTC.

The chain employs TRBV20-1 and TRBJ2-1, with 12 nucleotides matching TRBD2. Germline V gene sequence: CDR1 DFQATT, CDR2 SNEGSKA (reference sequence). CDR3 size: 15 residues. V dropped 6 bases and J dropped 4; count of bases not matched to a gene: 7. The CDR3 loop reads CSARLLAGGYNEQFF. The CDR3 DNA is TGCAGTGCAAGACTACTAGCGGGAGGTTACAATGAGCAGTTCTTC.

The chain carries TRBV4-3 and TRBJ2-3, with 8 nucleotides matching TRBD2. CDR1 LGHNA and CDR2 YSLEER come from the germline V gene. The CDR3 has 16 residues. The trim removed 2 bases at V and 5 bases at J, leaving 9 bases unmatched. The CDR3 region has the DNA TGCGCCAGCAGCCAAAATATAGGACTAGCTGGAGATACGCAGTATTTT. This translates into CASSQNIGLAGDTQYF.

J is TRBJ2-1 and V is TRBV9; 11 bases are a match to TRBD2. From germline, CDR1 is SGDLS and CDR2 YYNGEE. After removal of 3 bases from V and 4 bases from J, the junction contained 9 bases not matched to a gene. The CDR3 runs 17 residues. The DNA of the CDR3 is TGTGCCAGCAGCGGAATTCCCGGGACTAGCGGTTACAATGAGCAGTTCTTC. Protein product: CASSGIPGTSGYNEQFF.

The genes are TRBV12-3 or TRBV12-4 and TRBJ1-5; 10 bases are shared with TRBD1. J lost 4 bases, V lost 5 bases, and 8 bases had no gene match. CDR3 length equals 16 residues. In nucleotides, the CDR3 is TGTGCCAGCAGTCCCCTAGGACAGGGGGGGAATCAGCCCCAGCATTTT. Protein sequence: CASSPLGQGGNQPQHF.

This clonotype occurred a few times. The chain couples TRBV30 to TRBJ1-2; TRBD1 is a possible D gene (5 bases). Trimming took 0 bases from V and 2 from J, leaving 13 bases between them. CDR3 length: 15 residues. Germline V gene lookup returns CDR1 GTSNPN and CDR2 SVGIG (reference sequence). CDR3 nucleotides: TGTGCCTGGAGTGTGGGCAGCAGGGCGAACTATGGCTACACCTTC. It yields the protein CAWSVGSRANYGYTF.

The CDR3 sequence: CASRQGQIYSNQPQHF. CDR3 sequence (DNA): TGTGCCAGCAGACAAGGACAGATATATAGCAATCAGCCCCAGCATTTT. V is TRBV12-3 or TRBV12-4 and J is TRBJ1-5; a possible D gene is TRBD1 (6 bases). The CDR3 totals 16 residues. Trimming cost V 6 bases and J 0 bases, with 15 bases left between them.

This clonotype was counted between two and nine times. The gene calls are TRBV12-3 or TRBV12-4 and TRBJ1-4; D is perhaps TRBD1 (5 bases). The CDR3 is 14 amino acids. Trimming took off 5 bases at V and 6 bases at J, with 13 bases between the two ends. DNA for the CDR3: TGTGCCAGCAGTGACAGTGGGCGGGATGAAAAACTGTTTTTT. Encoded protein: CASSDSGRDEKLFF.